This T cell receptor beta chain was captured by sequencing in a study of T cells in tuberculosis. Study-wide context: In South Africa, adults with active tuberculosis were compared with IGRA-negative and latently infected IGRA-positive adolescents. PBMC were archived before or within 7 days of starting treatment.

On this clone itself: Its specificity is unknown.

Assay: immunoSEQ multiplex PCR; the TCRdb copy retains only in-frame clones and omits some. The table has fewer than 35,000 clones, 86% seen once. Regarding the study as a whole: GMM-specific TCRs were nearer to active tuberculosis alpha repertoires, suggesting expansion. Samples were chosen by availability of cryopreserved specimens.

The germline CDR1 and CDR2 sequences are SGHNT and YYREEE (reference sequence). The CDR3 sequence is 16 residues long. After removal of 5 bases from V and 5 bases from J, the junction contained 14 bases not matched to a gene. Sample time point: new active TB diagnosis, blood taken before or within 7 days of starting treatment. Sequencing used PBMCs, obtained at tuberculosis diagnosis. The receptor was isolated from an adult with tuberculosis. The chain couples TRBV5-4 to TRBJ2-5; 8 nucleotides align to TRBD1. Here the CDR3 reads CASRPGTGLSAETQYF. In DNA form, the CDR3 reads TGTGCCAGCAGACCCGGGACAGGTCTGAGTGCGGAGACCCAGTACTTC.